This T cell receptor (beta chain) is drawn from a study of Ad26.COV2.S vaccination and SARS-CoV-2 variants. Study conclusions and caveats: Researchers reported similar non-spike TCR breadth in vaccine and placebo recipients. Higher spike-specific TCR breadth was found in vaccine recipients than in placebo recipients.

Regarding treatment: roughly 18 received Ad26.COV2.S at low or high dose, single or two shots; about five received placebo; per-sample allocation not given. Collection of the samples took place on day 63 after the first injection of vaccine or placebo. The administered vaccine (an Ad26 vector) expressed Wuhan-strain SARS-CoV-2 spike. In the case of this clone: The antigen is not known.

Profiled with immunoSEQ multiplex PCR; TCRdb holds only in-frame clones, not every one. The sample includes about 350,000 clones, less than 90% of them seen just once. Trimming pared 6 bases from V and 2 bases from J, leaving 10 bases between. Germline lookup yields CDR1 SQVTM and CDR2 ANQGSEA. The CDR3 has 12 residues. This sequence joins TRBV29-1 and TRBJ1-2; D might be TRBD1 (5 bases). This receptor was obtained from a person aged 18-60 years who received the Ad26.COV2.S COVID-19 vaccine or a placebo. The starting material was peripheral blood, obtained in a trial of Ad26.COV2.S vaccine versus placebo. CDR3 in amino acids: CSVTDTNYGYTF. CDR3 sequence (DNA): TGCAGCGTCACGGACACGAACTATGGCTACACCTTC.